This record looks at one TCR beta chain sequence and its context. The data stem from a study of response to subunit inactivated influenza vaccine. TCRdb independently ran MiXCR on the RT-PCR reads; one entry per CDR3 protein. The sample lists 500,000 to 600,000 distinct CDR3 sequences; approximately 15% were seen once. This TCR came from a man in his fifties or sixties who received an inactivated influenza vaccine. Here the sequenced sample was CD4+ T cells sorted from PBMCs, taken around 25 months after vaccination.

As DNA, the CDR3 is TGTGCCTGGAGTGTAGGACAGGGTTTTCCTGGGGCCAACGTCCTGACTTTC. Its protein is CAWSVGQGFPGANVLTF. The rearrangement uses TRBV30 and TRBJ2-6; 8 bases line up with TRBD1. V lost 0 bases, J lost 2 bases, and 6 bases stayed unmatched. CDR1 and CDR2 from the germline V gene are GTSNPN and SVGIG (reference sequence). This CDR3 contains 17 residues.